Each of the 31 T cell receptor beta chains below was sequenced from the same sample in a study of CD8+ T cells in alopecia areata (dated by TCRdb to 2016 to 2018). Read against the paper, the sample's treatment or condition label means: oral pan-JAK inhibitor, 5-10 mg twice daily. The library was prepared using the immunoSEQ multiplex PCR assay. RNA was extracted from all samples and reverse transcribed into cDNA as template for TCR sequencing. What TCRdb holds here is the immuneACCESS table cut down to in-frame rearrangements. Part of the clones is not present; checked against another copy, under half of the missing clones reflect an unresolved V gene, and the others are unexplained. The sample table contains about 170,000 clones; only one count was recorded for roughly 60% of them. The top ten hold around 15% of the sample. Specimen: CD4+ T cells sorted from blood, collected at approximately week 60, from a patient treated with tofacitinib. The receptor source for this set is a human donor with alopecia areata.

This chain joins TRBV5-1 and TRBJ2-7; a weak D match, TRBD1 (5 bases). The germline V gene has CDR1 SGHRS and CDR2 YFSETQ. Trimming stripped 0 bases from V and 3 bases from J, with 7 bases between. The CDR3 has 13 residues. CDR3 sequence: CASSLDRNYEQYF. DNA of the CDR3: TGCGCCAGCAGCTTGGACAGGAACTACGAGCAGTACTTC.

This rearrangement joins TRBV5-1 to TRBJ2-3; D not certain. This CDR3 spans 14 amino acids. Trimming took 0 bases from V and 2 from J, leaving 7 bases between them. The germline V gene encodes CDR1 SGHRS and CDR2 YFSETQ. The CDR3 nucleotides are TGCGCCAGCAGCTTGGACGACCTCACAGATACGCAGTATTTT. It codes for CASSLDDLTDTQYF.

V usage is TRBV30 and J usage is TRBJ2-3; 9 nucleotides agree with TRBD2. Looked up from germline, CDR1 is GTSNPN and CDR2 is SVGIG (reference sequence). V lost 3 bases, J lost 4 bases, and 5 bases stayed unmatched. The CDR3 loop spans 14 amino acids. The CDR3 reads CAWSRGGVSDTQYF. The CDR3 DNA is TGTGCCTGGAGCCGCGGGGGGGTCTCAGATACGCAGTATTTT.

V is TRBV5-6 and J is TRBJ2-3, with 8 bases lining up with TRBD2. With 3 bases clipped from V and 1 base from J, the junction kept 13 bases outside the gene matches. CDR1 is SGHDT, CDR2 YYEEEE, per germline. The CDR3 is made up of 18 amino acids. The CDR3 region is CASSSPGAWRGGTDTQYF. The CDR3, as DNA: TGTGCCAGCAGCTCCCCCGGCGCTTGGCGGGGGGGCACAGATACGCAGTATTTT.

The count of this clone is one. This CDR3 reads CASSEGDRPTDTQYF. The CDR3 nucleotides are TGTGCCAGCAGTGAGGGGGACAGACCCACAGATACGCAGTATTTT. The J gene is TRBJ2-3, the V gene TRBV6-1, with 7 bases identical to TRBD1. The CDR3 is made up of 15 amino acids. Germline V gene sequence: CDR1 MNHNS, CDR2 SASEGT. The junction had 5 bases not matched to a gene; V was cut back by 3 bases and J by 2 bases.

This clone has just one count. This chain joins TRBV25-1 and TRBJ1-6, with TRBD1 matching 7 bases. CDR1 MGHDK and CDR2 SYGVNS come from the germline V gene. The V segment lost 10 bases and the J segment 3 bases; nucleotides outside the gene matches: 9. This CDR3 contains 15 residues. In nucleotides, the CDR3 is TGTGCCACCCGAAATACAGGGGTCTATAATTCACCCCTCCACTTT. Translated, it gives CATRNTGVYNSPLHF.

The rearrangement links TRBV4-1 to TRBJ1-2, with TRBD1 identical over 7 bases. J lost 4 bases, V lost 2 bases, and 7 bases had no gene match. The CDR3 has 15 residues. Per germline, CDR1 MGHRA and CDR2 YSYEKL. The CDR3 DNA sequence: TGCGCCAGCAGCCAACAAACAGGGGCAACCTATGGCTACACCTTC. Amino acids: CASSQQTGATYGYTF.

The chain combines TRBV5-1 with TRBJ1-1; TRBD1 is a possible D gene (6 bases). CDR1 is SGHRS, CDR2 YFSETQ, per germline. The CDR3 totals 14 residues. V lost 1 base and J lost 5, with 12 bases in between. CDR3 in amino acids: CASSLRGAQTEAFF. The CDR3 DNA reads as TGCGCCAGCAGCTTGCGGGGGGCGCAAACTGAAGCTTTCTTT.

Only a few counts were recorded for this clone. The rearrangement links TRBV30 to TRBJ1-1, with D perhaps matching TRBD1 (5 bases). This CDR3 is built from 13 residues. Germline lookup yields CDR1 GTSNPN and CDR2 SVGIG (reference sequence). The V end lost 3 bases, the J end lost 4 bases, and 12 bases lay between the germline ends. The CDR3 sequence is CAWRNGGSTEAFF. CDR3 in DNA: TGTGCCTGGAGAAATGGGGGTTCCACTGAAGCTTTCTTT.

This clone has a handful of counts. V gene TRBV5-1 combines with J gene TRBJ2-7; D may correspond to TRBD1 or TRBD2 (6 bases each). This CDR3 region has 15 residues. Germline CDR1 SGHRS, CDR2 YFSETQ. Trimming pared 0 bases from V and 3 bases from J, leaving 13 bases between. This chain's CDR3 is CASSLEWGADYEQYF. CDR3 coding DNA: TGCGCCAGCAGCTTGGAGTGGGGGGCCGACTACGAGCAGTACTTC.

The chain uses TRBV10-2 and TRBJ1-2; 10 nucleotides line up with TRBD1. This CDR3 spans 14 amino acids. With 6 bases clipped from V and 7 bases from J, the junction kept 8 bases outside the gene matches. CDR1 is WSHSY, CDR2 SAAADI, per germline. In nucleotides, the CDR3 is TGCGCCAGCAGCCCCGGGACAGGGGTAGGTGGCTACACCTTC. Translation: CASSPGTGVGGYTF.

This clone was observed a handful of times. CDR3 sequence reads: CASSPQPSTEAFF. In DNA, the CDR3 is TGTGCCAGCAGCCCACAACCGAGCACTGAAGCTTTCTTT. This sequence joins TRBV14 and TRBJ1-1; no clear D gene. CDR3 length: 13 amino acids. Germline lookup yields CDR1 SGHDN and CDR2 FVKESK. Trimming stripped 4 bases from V and 4 bases from J, with 10 bases between.

The genes are TRBV30 and TRBJ1-1, with unresolved D. This CDR3 is built from 12 residues. V shed 2 bases and J shed 4 bases, with 8 bases lying between them. In germline, CDR1 is GTSNPN, CDR2 SVGIG (reference sequence). In nucleotides, the CDR3 is TGTGCCTGGAGTCCGGGAGGCACTGAAGCTTTCTTT. Its translation: CAWSPGGTEAFF.

The V and J genes are TRBV28 and TRBJ2-1; D possibly corresponds to TRBD1 (5 bases). This CDR3 region has 14 residues. Germline V gene data show CDR1 as MDHEN and CDR2 as SYDVKM. The V gene lost 6 bases and the J gene lost 3 bases, with 12 bases spanning the gap. The CDR3 nucleotides are TGTGCCAGCAGGACACCAGGGATCTACAATGAGCAGTTCTTC. The encoded protein is CASRTPGIYNEQFF.

DNA for the CDR3: TGCAGCGTTCTTGCAGGGGGCGATCAGCCCCAGCATTTT. Its translation is CSVLAGGDQPQHF. The chain couples TRBV29-1 to TRBJ1-5; TRBD1 agrees at 8 bases. Germline lookup yields CDR1 SQVTM and CDR2 ANQGSEA. The CDR3 is 13 amino acids. V lost 5 bases and J lost 5; bases outside the gene matches: 5.

This clone was counted only a few times. CDR3: CASSYLGSEAFF. Here the CDR3 DNA reads TGCGCCAGCAGCTATTTGGGATCTGAAGCTTTCTTT. The chain uses TRBV5-1 and TRBJ1-1, with D unclear. The V gene's germline CDR1 is SGHRS and CDR2 YFSETQ. The CDR3 spans 12 residues. The ends were cut back, 3 bases at V and 6 bases at J, with 9 bases in the middle. The entire variable domain, with the rest obtained from reference TRBV5-1 and TRBJ1-1, is as follows: KAGVTQTPRYLIKTRGQQVTLSCSPISGHRSVSWYQQTPGQGLQFLFEYFSETQRNKGNFPGRFSGRQFSNSRSEMNVSTLELGDSALYLCASSYLGSEAFFGQGTRLTVV.

This chain joins TRBV6-5 and TRBJ1-4, with 8 nucleotides matching TRBD1. Germline V lookup: CDR1 MNHEY, CDR2 SVGAGI. Trimming removed 7 bases from V and 7 bases from J; junction bases left unmatched: 5. The length of the CDR3 is 13 residues. CDR3 amino acids: CASTGQGSEKLFF. As DNA, the CDR3 is TGTGCCAGCACTGGACAGGGTTCTGAAAAACTGTTTTTT.

The chain uses TRBV7-2 and TRBJ2-5, with D maybe TRBD2 (6 bases). In germline, CDR1 is SGHTA, CDR2 FQGNSA. V lost 5 bases and J lost 3, with 13 bases in between. The CDR3 has 14 residues. The DNA for the CDR3 is TGTGCCAGCAGCAACCCGGGACTCAAAGAGACCCAGTACTTC. It codes for CASSNPGLKETQYF.

The genes are TRBV14 and TRBJ2-3; tentative D call: TRBD2 (5 bases). This CDR3 is 17 amino acids long. The ends were cut back, 1 base at V and 2 bases at J, with 16 bases in the middle. Per germline, CDR1 SGHDN and CDR2 FVKESK. CDR3 coding DNA: TGTGCCAGCAGCCAAGCCGACTTACTAGAAGTCACAGATACGCAGTATTTT. Protein sequence: CASSQADLLEVTDTQYF.

On this clone: This sample includes further DNA sequences coding for the same CDR3. This chain links TRBV5-1 with TRBJ2-7; D might be TRBD2 (5 bases). Trimming shortened V by 0 bases and J by 4 bases, and 8 bases separated the two germline ends. Germline V CDR1 and CDR2: SGHRS, YFSETQ. This CDR3 has 13 amino acids. CDR3 DNA: TGCGCCAGCAGCTTGGATCGGGGATACGAGCAGTACTTC. It codes for CASSLDRGYEQYF. The full variable domain, its missing parts supplied by reference TRBV5-1 and TRBJ2-7, is KAGVTQTPRYLIKTRGQQVTLSCSPISGHRSVSWYQQTPGQGLQFLFEYFSETQRNKGNFPGRFSGRQFSNSRSEMNVSTLELGDSALYLCASSLDRGYEQYFGPGTRLTVT.

V and J are TRBV15 and TRBJ1-6; D is perhaps TRBD1 (5 bases). Germline CDR1 and CDR2: LNHNV and YYDKDF (reference sequence). CDR3 length: 14 amino acids. Trimming stripped 5 bases from V and 9 bases from J, with 14 bases between. CDR3 region: CATSAHYQGSPLHF. For the CDR3, the DNA is TGTGCCACCAGCGCCCATTACCAGGGTTCACCCCTCCACTTT.

The CDR3 here is CASSLAPSTGVGYGYTF. CDR3 nucleotides: TGCGCCAGCAGCTTGGCACCGTCGACAGGGGTCGGCTATGGCTACACCTTC. This chain links TRBV5-1 with TRBJ1-2; 8 bases are a match to TRBD1. The junction had 11 bases not matched to a gene; V was cut back by 0 bases and J by 4 bases. Germline values: CDR1 SGHRS, CDR2 YFSETQ. The length of the CDR3 is 17 residues.

The V call is TRBV5-1, the J call TRBJ2-5; perhaps TRBD1 as D (5 bases). Germline V gene sequence: CDR1 SGHRS, CDR2 YFSETQ. V was cut by 0 bases and J by 2 bases, with 11 bases left in between. The CDR3 is 15 amino acids. The CDR3 nucleotides are TGCGCCAGCAGCTTGGGACAGACCATACAAGAGACCCAGTACTTC. Translation gives CASSLGQTIQETQYF.

The rearrangement links TRBV25-1 to TRBJ1-2; TRBD1 is a possible D gene (5 bases). The CDR3 contains 14 residues. Germline-derived CDR1 and CDR2 are MGHDK and SYGVNS. Trimming shortened V by 2 bases and J by 8 bases, and 15 bases separated the two germline ends. CDR3 DNA sequence: TGTGCCAGCAGTGAAATGACGGGACGACTGGGCTACACCTTC. Encoded protein: CASSEMTGRLGYTF.

CDR3 sequence: CSVEVRLGEQYF. The CDR3 nucleotides are TGCAGCGTTGAAGTTAGACTGGGGGAGCAGTACTTC. The chain uses TRBV29-1 and TRBJ2-7; unclear D gene. Trimming left V 1 base short and J 7 bases short, with 11 bases between. Germline V CDR1 and CDR2: SQVTM, ANQGSEA. The CDR3 is 12 amino acids.

This clone appeared a few times. The gene calls are TRBV5-6 and TRBJ2-4; TRBD1 aligns across 7 bases. Looked up from germline, CDR1 is SGHDT and CDR2 is YYEEEE. The CDR3 is made up of 15 amino acids. V trimming: 0 bases; J trimming: 8 bases; junction bases outside the gene matches: 8. The CDR3 sequence: CASSLVGTAGDIQYF. The CDR3 DNA sequence: TGTGCCAGCAGCTTGGTCGGGACAGCCGGGGACATTCAGTACTTC.

J is TRBJ2-5 and V is TRBV29-1; D perhaps matches TRBD1 (5 bases). The ends were cut back, 5 bases at V and 2 bases at J, with 18 bases in the middle. The CDR3 is 15 residues long. The germline CDR1 and CDR2 sequences are SQVTM and ANQGSEA. CDR3 region: CSVLRQPGPQETQYF. The CDR3 bases are TGCAGCGTTTTAAGACAGCCCGGACCGCAAGAGACCCAGTACTTC.

V is TRBV5-1 and J is TRBJ2-5; D gene uncertain. Trimming stripped 0 bases from V and 5 bases from J, with 8 bases between. The CDR3 contains 13 residues. Per the germline V gene, CDR1 is SGHRS and CDR2 is YFSETQ. The CDR3 protein is CASSLDLGETQYF. In nucleotides, the CDR3 is TGCGCCAGCAGCTTGGATCTGGGGGAGACCCAGTACTTC.

The chain carries TRBV11-2 and TRBJ2-3; 8 nucleotides agree with TRBD1. The ends lost 0 bases at V and 8 bases at J; junction bases unmatched: 4. The CDR3 has 14 residues. Germline CDR1 and CDR2: SGHAT and FQNNGV. The CDR3 reads CASSLDVRGPTQYF. The CDR3 DNA sequence: TGTGCCAGCAGCTTAGATGTCAGGGGGCCTACGCAGTATTTT.

The chain combines TRBV7-3 with TRBJ1-5; 7 nucleotides line up with TRBD1. V gave up 2 bases and J gave up 7 bases; unmatched junction bases: 17. The germline V gene has CDR1 SGHTA and CDR2 FQGTGA. The CDR3 loop spans 18 amino acids. In DNA form, the CDR3 reads TGTGCCAGCAGCTTAGTCAACCACGACAGGGCTTTTGTGCAGCCCCAGCATTTT. This sequence encodes CASSLVNHDRAFVQPQHF.

This sequence joins TRBV5-6 and TRBJ2-5; D is possibly TRBD2 (7 bases). The CDR3 is 14 residues long. Germline loops: CDR1 SGHDT, CDR2 YYEEEE. V was clipped by 4 bases and J by 5 bases, with 15 bases between them. CDR3 in DNA: TGTGCCAGCAGCCTCGGGGGGCCAAGGGAGACCCAGTACTTC. Residues: CASSLGGPRETQYF. Variable domain in full (rest from reference TRBV5-6 and TRBJ2-5): DAGVTQSPTHLIKTRGQQVTLRCSPKSGHDTVSWYQQALGQGPQFIFQYYEEEERQRGNFPDRFSGHQFPNYSSELNVNALLLGDSALYLCASSLGGPRETQYFGPGTRLLVL.